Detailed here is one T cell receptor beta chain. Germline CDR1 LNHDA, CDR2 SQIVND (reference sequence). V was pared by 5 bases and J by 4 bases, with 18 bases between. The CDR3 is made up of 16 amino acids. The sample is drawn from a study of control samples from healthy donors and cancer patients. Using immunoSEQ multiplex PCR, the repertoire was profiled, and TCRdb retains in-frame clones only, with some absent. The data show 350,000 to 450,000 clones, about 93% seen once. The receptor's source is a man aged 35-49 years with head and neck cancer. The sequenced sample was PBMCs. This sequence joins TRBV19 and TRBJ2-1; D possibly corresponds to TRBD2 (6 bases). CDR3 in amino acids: CASSPEPGEVYNEQFF. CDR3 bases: TGTGCCAGTAGTCCAGAACCGGGAGAAGTTTACAATGAGCAGTTCTTC.